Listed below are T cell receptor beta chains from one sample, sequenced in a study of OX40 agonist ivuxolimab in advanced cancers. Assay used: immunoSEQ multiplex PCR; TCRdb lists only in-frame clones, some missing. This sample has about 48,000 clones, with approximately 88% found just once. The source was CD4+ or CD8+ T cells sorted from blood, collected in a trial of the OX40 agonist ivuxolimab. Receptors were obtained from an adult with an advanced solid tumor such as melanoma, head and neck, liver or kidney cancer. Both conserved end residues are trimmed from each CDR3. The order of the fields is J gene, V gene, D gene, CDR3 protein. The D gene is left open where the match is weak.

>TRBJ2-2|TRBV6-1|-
ASSEGTARGAGELF
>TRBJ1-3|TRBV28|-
ASSPRGLRKSGNTIY
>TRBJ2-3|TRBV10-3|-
AISRGLDASAGTQY
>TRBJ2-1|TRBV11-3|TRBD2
ASSSALAGGSYNEQF
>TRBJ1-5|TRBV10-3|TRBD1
AISDGQGRQPQH
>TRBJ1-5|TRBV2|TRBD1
ASRSGTGTNQPQH
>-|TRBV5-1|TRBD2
ASSLRSGSDSEQY
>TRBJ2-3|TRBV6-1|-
ASQVGGSTDTQY
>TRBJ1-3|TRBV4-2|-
ASSQNPLPIY
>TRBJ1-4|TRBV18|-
ASSPAVLGQGEKLF
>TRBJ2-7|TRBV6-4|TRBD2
ASSPPKGRGRLAGAAEQY
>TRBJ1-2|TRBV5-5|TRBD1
ASSLGGRGRGGYT
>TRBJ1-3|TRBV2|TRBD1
ASLYRDRGSDTIY
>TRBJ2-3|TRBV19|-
ASSIGAAAGTQY
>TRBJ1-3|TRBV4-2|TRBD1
ASSQADRASGNTIY
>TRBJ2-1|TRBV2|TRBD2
ASKGWASGINEQF
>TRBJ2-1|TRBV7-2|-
ASSLEVGASNEQF
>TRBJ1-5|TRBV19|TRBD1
ASRQGASNQPQH
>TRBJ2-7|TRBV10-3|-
AISESQPYEQY
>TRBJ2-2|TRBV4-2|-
ASSQDREVYNTGELF
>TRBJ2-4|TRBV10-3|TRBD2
AISESTSGTNIQY
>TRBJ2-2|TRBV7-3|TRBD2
ASSLDSGRARFGELF
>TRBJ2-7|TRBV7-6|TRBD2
ASSQRPSGRAPYEQY
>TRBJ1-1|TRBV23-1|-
ASSHGSGTEAF
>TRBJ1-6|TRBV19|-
ASSIQGRIGSPLH
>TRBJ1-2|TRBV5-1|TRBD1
ASSSGQGAGYT
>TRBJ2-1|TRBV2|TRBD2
ASSLGTSDEQF
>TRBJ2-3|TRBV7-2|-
ASSLSRSPSDTQY
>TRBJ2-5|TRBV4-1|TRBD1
ASSQAGTAQETQY
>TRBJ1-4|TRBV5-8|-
ASSLEGSRSEKLF
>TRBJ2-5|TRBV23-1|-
ASSSKWAQY
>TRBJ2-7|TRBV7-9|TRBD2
ASSLAVAGGVEQY
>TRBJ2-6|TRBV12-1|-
ASSGPIGQSRANVLT
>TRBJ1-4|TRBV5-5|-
ASSLGAPSEKLF
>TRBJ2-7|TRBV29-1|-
SVADRIYEQY
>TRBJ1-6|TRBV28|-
ASSLGSVASPLH